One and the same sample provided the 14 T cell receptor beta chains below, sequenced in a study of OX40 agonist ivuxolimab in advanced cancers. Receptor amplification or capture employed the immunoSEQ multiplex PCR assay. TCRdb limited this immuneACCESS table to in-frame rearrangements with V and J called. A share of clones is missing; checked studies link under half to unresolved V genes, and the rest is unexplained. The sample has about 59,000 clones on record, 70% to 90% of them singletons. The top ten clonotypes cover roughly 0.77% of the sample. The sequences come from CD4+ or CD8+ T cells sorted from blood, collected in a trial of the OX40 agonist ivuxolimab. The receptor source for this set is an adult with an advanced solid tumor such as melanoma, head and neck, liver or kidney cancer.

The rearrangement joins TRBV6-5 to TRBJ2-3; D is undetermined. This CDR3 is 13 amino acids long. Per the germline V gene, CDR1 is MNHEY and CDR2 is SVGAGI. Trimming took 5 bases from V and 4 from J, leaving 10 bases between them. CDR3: CASSHQQADTQYF. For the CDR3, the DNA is TGTGCCAGCAGTCACCAGCAGGCAGATACGCAGTATTTT.

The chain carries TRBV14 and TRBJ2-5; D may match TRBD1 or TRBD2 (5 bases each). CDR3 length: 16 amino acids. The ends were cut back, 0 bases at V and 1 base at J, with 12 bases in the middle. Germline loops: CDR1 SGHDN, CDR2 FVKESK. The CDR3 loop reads CASSQDREQFQETQYF. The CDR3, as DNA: TGTGCCAGCAGCCAAGACAGGGAGCAGTTCCAAGAGACCCAGTACTTC.

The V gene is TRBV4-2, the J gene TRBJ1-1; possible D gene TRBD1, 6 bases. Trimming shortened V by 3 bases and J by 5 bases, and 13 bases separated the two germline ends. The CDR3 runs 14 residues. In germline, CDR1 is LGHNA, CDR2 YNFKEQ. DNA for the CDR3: TGTGCCAGCAGCCAGCTACAGGGAAGGACTGAAGCTTTCTTT. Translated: CASSQLQGRTEAFF.

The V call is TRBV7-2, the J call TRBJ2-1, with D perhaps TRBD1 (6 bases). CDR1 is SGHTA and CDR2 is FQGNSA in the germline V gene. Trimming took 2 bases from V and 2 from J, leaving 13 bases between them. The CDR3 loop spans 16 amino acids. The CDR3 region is CASSLRGIGTYNEQFF. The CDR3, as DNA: TGTGCCAGCAGCTTAAGGGGGATAGGGACCTACAATGAGCAGTTCTTC.

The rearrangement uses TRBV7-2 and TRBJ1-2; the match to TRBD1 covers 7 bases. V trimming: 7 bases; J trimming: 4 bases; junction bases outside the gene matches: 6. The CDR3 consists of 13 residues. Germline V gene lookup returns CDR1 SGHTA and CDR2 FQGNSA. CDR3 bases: TGTGCCAGCAACCCAGGGGGAGGCTATGGCTACACCTTC. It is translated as CASNPGGGYGYTF.

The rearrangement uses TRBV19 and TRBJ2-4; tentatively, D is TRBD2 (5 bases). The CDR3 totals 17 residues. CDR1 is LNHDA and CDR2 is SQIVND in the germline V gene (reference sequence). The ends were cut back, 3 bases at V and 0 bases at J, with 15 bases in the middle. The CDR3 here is CASSIPRTDLAKNIQYF. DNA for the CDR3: TGTGCCAGTAGTATCCCGAGGACTGACCTAGCCAAAAACATTCAGTACTTC. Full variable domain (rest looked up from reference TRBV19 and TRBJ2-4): DGGITQSPKYLFRKEGQNVTLSCEQNLNHDAMYWYRQDPGQGLRLIYYSQIVNDFQKGDIAEGYSVSREKKESFPLTVTSAQKNPTAFYLCASSIPRTDLAKNIQYFGAGTRLSVL.

The CDR3 region has the DNA TGTGCCAGCAGCTTAGCCGGCAGGACGGGGGAGACCCAGTACTTC. Its protein is CASSLAGRTGETQYF. The J gene is TRBJ2-5, the V gene TRBV7-9; D is perhaps TRBD2 (5 bases). The CDR3 is 15 amino acids. CDR1 and CDR2 from the germline V gene are SEHNR and FQNEAQ (reference sequence). V lost 0 bases and J lost 5, with 13 bases in between. Variable domain in full (rest from reference TRBV7-9 and TRBJ2-5): DTGVSQNPRHKITKRGQNVTFRCDPISEHNRLYWYRQTLGQGPEFLTYFQNEAQLEKSRLLSDRFSAERPKGSFSTLEIQRTEQGDSAMYLCASSLAGRTGETQYFGPGTRLLVL.

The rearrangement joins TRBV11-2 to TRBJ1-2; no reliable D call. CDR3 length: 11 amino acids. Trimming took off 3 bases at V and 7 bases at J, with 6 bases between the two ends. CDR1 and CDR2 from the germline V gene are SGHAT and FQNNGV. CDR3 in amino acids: CASSFGGGYTF. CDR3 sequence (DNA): TGTGCCAGCAGCTTTGGAGGTGGCTACACCTTC.

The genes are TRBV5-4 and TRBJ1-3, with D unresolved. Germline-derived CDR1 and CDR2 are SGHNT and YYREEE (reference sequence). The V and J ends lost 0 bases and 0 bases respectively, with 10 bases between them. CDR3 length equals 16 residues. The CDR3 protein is CASSLDRPDSGNTIYF. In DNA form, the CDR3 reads TGTGCCAGCAGCTTGGATCGGCCAGACTCTGGAAACACCATATATTTT.

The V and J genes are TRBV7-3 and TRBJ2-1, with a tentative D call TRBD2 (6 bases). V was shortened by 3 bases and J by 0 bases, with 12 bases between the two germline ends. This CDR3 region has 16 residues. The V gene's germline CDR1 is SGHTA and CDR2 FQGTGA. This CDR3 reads CASSFSGPSSYNEQFF. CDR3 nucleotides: TGTGCCAGCAGCTTTAGCGGACCTAGCTCCTACAATGAGCAGTTCTTC. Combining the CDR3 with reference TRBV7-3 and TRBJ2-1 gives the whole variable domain GAGVSQTPSNKVTEKGKYVELRCDPISGHTALYWYRQSLGQGPEFLIYFQGTGAADDSGLPNDRFFAVRPEGSVSTLKIQRTERGDSAVYLCASSFSGPSSYNEQFFGPGTRLTVL.

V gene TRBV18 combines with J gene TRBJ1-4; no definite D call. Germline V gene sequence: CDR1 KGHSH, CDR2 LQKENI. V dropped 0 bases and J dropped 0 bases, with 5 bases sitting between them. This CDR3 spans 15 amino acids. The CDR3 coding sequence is TGTGCCAGCTCACCACCCCGGGCAACTAATGAAAAACTGTTTTTT. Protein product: CASSPPRATNEKLFF.

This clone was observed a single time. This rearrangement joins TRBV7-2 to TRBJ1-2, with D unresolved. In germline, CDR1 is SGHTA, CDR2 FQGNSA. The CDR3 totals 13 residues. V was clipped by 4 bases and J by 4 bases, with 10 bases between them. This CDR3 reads CASSYGPRYGYTF. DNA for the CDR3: TGTGCCAGCAGCTATGGACCTCGCTATGGCTACACCTTC.

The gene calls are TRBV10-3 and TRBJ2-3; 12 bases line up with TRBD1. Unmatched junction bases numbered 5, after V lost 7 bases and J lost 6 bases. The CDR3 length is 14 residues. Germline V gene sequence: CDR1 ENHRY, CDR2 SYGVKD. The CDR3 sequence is CAITGTGGWDTQYF. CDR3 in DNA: TGTGCCATCACTGGGACAGGGGGCTGGGATACGCAGTATTTT.

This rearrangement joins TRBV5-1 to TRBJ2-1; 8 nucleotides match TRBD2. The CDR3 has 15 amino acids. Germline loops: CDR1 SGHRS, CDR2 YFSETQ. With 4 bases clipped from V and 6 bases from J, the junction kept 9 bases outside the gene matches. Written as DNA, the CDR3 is TGCGCCAGCAGCATGGGACTAGGAGGTGGCAATGAGCAGTTCTTC. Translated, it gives CASSMGLGGGNEQFF.